The rows below give T cell receptor beta chains drawn from one sample of a study of identical twins. One entry per CDR3 protein results from TCRdb running MiXCR on the 5' RACE reads. The table includes around 290,000 distinct CDR3 sequences, 8.5% to 9.5% detected once. These data were likewise used in another study, on yellow fever vaccine responses in identical twins.

Sequencing was carried out using CD8+ T cells sorted from blood. Receptors originate from a young woman in good health. CDR3s leave out the opening cysteine and the closing phenylalanine or tryptophan. The order of the fields is J gene, V gene, CDR3 protein.

TRBJ2-1,TRBV11-1,ASSQGGTSGGKRLVNEQF
TRBJ2-7,TRBV27,ASSLHSGGEQY
TRBJ2-7,TRBV2,ASSEATGGPYEQY
TRBJ2-1,TRBV16,ASSQVLAGSNEQF
TRBJ2-1,TRBV7-2,ASSPSRGGSYNEQF
TRBJ2-6,TRBV29-1,SVEDRDRDSGANVLT
TRBJ2-2,TRBV13,ASSGRQGGDTGELF
TRBJ2-7,TRBV11-2,ASSLDPGEAYEQY
TRBJ2-1,TRBV28,ASIGVPYNEQF
TRBJ1-4,TRBV3-1,ASSDRRNEKLF
TRBJ2-3,TRBV4-1,ASSPPGGISTDTQY
TRBJ2-7,TRBV3-1,ASSQDTDFVAGGPYEQY
TRBJ2-3,TRBV12-3/TRBV12-4,ASRFGDTQY
TRBJ2-7,TRBV25-1,ASSLGTLGEQY
TRBJ2-1,TRBV29-1,SVGQGFGSYNEQF
TRBJ2-7,TRBV6-1,ASSPDSWVSYEQY
TRBJ2-7,TRBV7-6,ASSSGVEQY
TRBJ1-4,TRBV29-1,SVKTGGEEEKLF
TRBJ2-7,TRBV4-2,ASSPREDRPYEQY
TRBJ2-1,TRBV5-6,ASSLGSSASSYNEQF
TRBJ2-2,TRBV10-1,ASSPGLVSNTGELF
TRBJ2-1,TRBV6-5,ASGSGYNEQF
TRBJ1-1,TRBV4-3,ASSQDRWVFGTEAF
TRBJ1-5,TRBV29-1,SVVGGWEWEGNQPQH
TRBJ2-7,TRBV2,ATLDTHYEQY
TRBJ2-7,TRBV27,AAFGEGEQY
TRBJ2-1,TRBV12-3/TRBV12-4,ASSIGLSANEQF
TRBJ2-7,TRBV10-2,ASSEVAREQY
TRBJ1-1,TRBV18,ASSPLRESMNTEAF
TRBJ2-7,TRBV7-9,ASSLPGDAQY
TRBJ2-2,TRBV11-2,ASSLDGITGLAPPAGELF
TRBJ2-7,TRBV20-1,SARYPGSYEQY
TRBJ1-2,TRBV29-1,SVAEQKLYGYT
TRBJ2-7,TRBV6-5,ASSHIAGRYSYEQY
TRBJ1-1,TRBV7-9,ASSFADGGLNTEAF
TRBJ1-2,TRBV12-3/TRBV12-4,ASSLAGTGIYGYT
TRBJ1-6,TRBV7-3,ASSSGQGGSPLH
TRBJ2-1,TRBV6-5,ASSYRGANNEQF
TRBJ2-1,TRBV28,ASSLGVFGTYNEQF
TRBJ2-2,TRBV6-4,ASSQGSDTGELF
TRBJ2-3,TRBV5-5,ASSGDSDTQY
TRBJ2-7,TRBV27,ASSFGGNSYEQY
TRBJ1-1,TRBV19,ASRRGSTEAF
TRBJ2-7,TRBV7-8,ASSLPLQGFVAYEQY
TRBJ2-1,TRBV13,ASSSTGYSYNEQF
TRBJ2-7,TRBV28,ASSFRTVTYEQY
TRBJ2-7,TRBV12-3/TRBV12-4,ASSFNGPYEQY
TRBJ2-7,TRBV4-1,ASSQERRSSYEQY